This T cell receptor (beta chain) was profiled in a study of blood T cell repertoires in COVID-19. Across the study: The samples span acute and convalescent COVID-19 from the United States, Italy and Spain. Sample material is recorded as cDNA or gDNA derived from T cells, B-cell-depleted T cells, or PBMCs.

The study drew participants aged about 18 to 89 years from approximately 25 US areas. Using immunoSEQ multiplex PCR, the repertoire was profiled, and TCRdb retains in-frame clones only, with some absent. The repertoire consists of some 300,000 clones, with roughly nine tenths occurring once and the leading ten covering about 1.7%. Germline CDR1 is DFQATT and CDR2 is SNEGSKA (reference sequence). Trimming pared 8 bases from V and 8 bases from J, leaving 15 bases between. This CDR3 is built from 11 residues. The sequenced sample consisted of PBMCs or T cells enriched from blood (not recorded which). The chain combines TRBV20-1 with TRBJ1-2; D gene unclear. The TCR originated in a woman in her 40s who had recovered from COVID-19. The CDR3 DNA reads as TGCAGTACGAGGACTTACGCGGGCTACACCTTC. Protein product: CSTRTYAGYTF.